This T cell receptor beta chain was identified in a study of technical replicates of blood from a few donors. There are 12 residues in the CDR3. The V and J ends lost 1 base and 12 bases respectively, with 12 bases between them. CDR1 SGHTA and CDR2 FQGNSA come from the germline V gene. Generated by immunoSEQ multiplex PCR, the TCRdb table keeps only in-frame clones and is missing some. The data contain roughly 100,000 clones, about 95% of them singletons. The chain combines TRBV7-2 with TRBJ1-1; D is uncertain. The receptor was derived from a human donor in good health. The specimen sequenced was T cells isolated from PBMCs. CDR3 DNA: TGTGCCAGCAGCTTAGTGGCGACAATCTCTTTCTTT. It is translated as CASSLVATISFF.